This paragraph covers one T cell receptor beta chain sequence. The antigen is unknown. This sample was taken from a study of cytomegalovirus exposure and HLA in healthy donors. Overall study results and limits: V segments that were indistinguishable, TRBV6-2 and TRBV6-3 among them, were omitted from analysis. Accurate prediction of HLA-A and HLA-B alleles (for most subjects) was reportedly achieved from TCR beta sequences.

Use of 60 Vbeta and 13 Jbeta primers characterized the PCR. Some clones are missing from TCRdb's copy, which holds only in-frame ones; the method was immunoSEQ multiplex PCR. The sample comprises roughly 190,000 clones, 60% to 80% of which are singletons, and roughly 2.8% rests with the top ten. Germline V lookup: CDR1 SGHDN, CDR2 FVKESK. The CDR3 is 17 residues long. Trimming removed 5 bases from V and 4 bases from J; junction bases left unmatched: 10. This chain connects TRBV14 to TRBJ2-1; 11 nucleotides match TRBD2. The sequenced sample was PBMCs. The clonotype comes from a woman aged 25 to 45 in good health and CMV-seropositive. Here the CDR3 reads CASSALAGGPRYNEQFF. CDR3 DNA sequence: TGTGCCAGCAGCGCCTTAGCGGGAGGGCCTAGATACAATGAGCAGTTCTTC.